The 3 T cell receptor beta chains listed next were all sequenced from one sample in a study of blood T cell repertoires in COVID-19. Method: immunoSEQ multiplex PCR; TCRdb's copy keeps in-frame clones and lacks some. This sample has about 100,000 clones; more than 65% occur once, and the top ten carry roughly 12%. The sequenced sample was peripheral blood. These receptors were obtained from a woman in her 70s with acute or convalescent COVID-19.

The chain uses TRBV9 and TRBJ2-2; a possible D gene is TRBD2 (5 bases). CDR3 length equals 14 residues. The V gene's germline CDR1 is SGDLS and CDR2 YYNGEE. Trimming removed 4 bases at V and 6 bases at J, with 13 bases between. CDR3 sequence: CASSPQDWSGELFF. The CDR3 nucleotides are TGTGCCAGCAGCCCCCAGGACTGGTCCGGGGAGCTGTTTTTT. Based on the CDR3 plus reference TRBV9 and TRBJ2-2, the full variable domain is DSGVTQTPKHLITATGQRVTLRCSPRSGDLSVYWYQQSLDQGLQFLIQYYNGEERAKGNILERFSAQQFPDLHSELNLSSLELGDSALYFCASSPQDWSGELFFGEGSRLTVL.

This clone was observed a handful of times. This chain connects TRBV19 to TRBJ1-1, with D possibly being TRBD1 (5 bases). There are 11 residues in the CDR3. Germline V gene data show CDR1 as LNHDA and CDR2 as SQIVND (reference sequence). CDR3 in DNA: TGTGGCACAGGCGGGGGCACTGAAGCTTTCTTT. This encodes CGTGGGTEAFF.

The rearrangement links TRBV6-5 to TRBJ1-5; D might be TRBD1 (6 bases). There are 15 residues in the CDR3. Germline CDR1 reads MNHEY; CDR2 reads SVGAGI. The ends were cut back, 8 bases at V and 4 bases at J, with 18 bases in the middle. DNA of the CDR3: TGTGCCAGCTCGGTTGGGGGCCAAACAAATCAGCCCCAGCATTTT. Translated: CASSVGGQTNQPQHF.